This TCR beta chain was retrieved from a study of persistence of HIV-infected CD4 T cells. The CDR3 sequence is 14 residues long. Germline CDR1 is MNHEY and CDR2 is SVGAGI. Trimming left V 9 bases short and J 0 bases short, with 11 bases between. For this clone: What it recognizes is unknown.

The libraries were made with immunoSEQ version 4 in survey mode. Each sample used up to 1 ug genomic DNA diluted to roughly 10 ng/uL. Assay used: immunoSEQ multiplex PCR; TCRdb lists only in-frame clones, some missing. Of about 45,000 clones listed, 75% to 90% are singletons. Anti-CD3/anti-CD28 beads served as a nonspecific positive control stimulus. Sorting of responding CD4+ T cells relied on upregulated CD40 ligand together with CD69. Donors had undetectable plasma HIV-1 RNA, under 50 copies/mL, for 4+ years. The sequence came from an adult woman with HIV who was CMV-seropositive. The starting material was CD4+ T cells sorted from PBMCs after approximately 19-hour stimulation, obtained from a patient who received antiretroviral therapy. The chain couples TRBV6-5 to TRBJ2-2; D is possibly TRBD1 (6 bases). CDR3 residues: CASGRTANTGELFF. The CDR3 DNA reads TGTGCCAGTGGCCGGACAGCGAACACCGGGGAGCTGTTTTTT.